Sequencing of this TCR beta chain was carried out in a study of early T cells in non-severe SARS-CoV-2 infection. For the study at large: Unsorted whole blood bulk RNA was sequenced, with unpaired chains.

Individual cDNA molecules received unique molecular identifiers during library preparation. TCRdb re-called the 5' RACE reads with MiXCR, one entry per CDR3 protein. The repertoire consists of 98,000 or so distinct CDR3 sequences, with about 10% occurring once and the leading ten covering roughly 4.9%. V was trimmed by 10 bases and J by 0 bases, leaving 10 bases between them. CDR1 and CDR2 (germline): SNHLY, FYNNEI. This CDR3 contains 13 residues. The V gene is TRBV2, the J gene TRBJ2-4; the D is unclear. Sequencing was performed on whole blood. This clonotype was obtained from an adult who was a healthcare worker with PCR-confirmed SARS-CoV-2 infection or an uninfected control (not recorded which). The CDR3 coding sequence is TGTGCCACCGCCCAAATAGCCAAAAACATTCAGTACTTC. Protein sequence: CATAQIAKNIQYF.